Listed here are 9 T cell receptor beta chains from one sample, sequenced in a study of cytomegalovirus exposure and HLA in healthy donors. The PCR was carried out with 60 Vbeta primers and 13 Jbeta primers. Assay: immunoSEQ multiplex PCR; the TCRdb copy retains only in-frame clones and omits some. Of under 90,000 clones in the sample, over 65% are singletons; the top ten hold over 8%. The sample was PBMCs. The receptors shown here come from a middle-aged man in good health and CMV-seropositive.

The chain uses TRBV10-3 and TRBJ2-5, with 9 bases fitting TRBD2. Judging by the DNA end, TRBJ2-7 fits better; the J call may be wrong. CDR1 and CDR2 from the germline V gene are ENHRY and SYGVKD. The CDR3 runs 16 residues. CDR3 sequence reads: CAISDAGSGGSNEQYF. As DNA, the CDR3 is TGTGCCATCAGTGATGCCGGTAGCGGGGGATCAAACGAGCAGTACTTC.

This clone occurred a few times. V gene TRBV28 combines with J gene TRBJ1-5, with unresolved D. Looked up from germline, CDR1 is MDHEN and CDR2 is SYDVKM. The CDR3 covers 14 residues. V lost 6 bases and J 7 bases, leaving 16 bases between the germline ends. In DNA, the CDR3 is TGTGCCAGCAGCCTCTACCGGGCGGGGCAGCCCCAGCATTTT. Its translation: CASSLYRAGQPQHF.

This clone was counted between two and nine times. V gene TRBV28 combines with J gene TRBJ2-7; perhaps TRBD1 as D (6 bases). V dropped 6 bases and J dropped 3 bases, with 15 bases sitting between them. The germline V gene encodes CDR1 MDHEN and CDR2 SYDVKM. The CDR3 has 14 amino acids. CDR3 residues: CASRGRDNDYEQYF. CDR3 bases: TGTGCCAGCAGGGGCCGGGACAACGACTACGAGCAGTACTTC.

The J gene is TRBJ1-1, the V gene TRBV6-1, with a possible D match to TRBD1 (5 bases). CDR1 and CDR2 (germline): MNHNS, SASEGT. V was pared by 11 bases and J by 1 base, with 14 bases between. The length of the CDR3 is 13 residues. This CDR3 is CAAGAGENTEAFF. As DNA, the CDR3 is TGTGCCGCCGGCGCGGGGGAGAACACTGAAGCTTTCTTT.

This clone has just a few counts. The V gene is TRBV7-9, the J gene TRBJ1-1; 7 bases are shared with TRBD1. V was clipped by 6 bases and J by 2 bases; unmatched bases: 6. CDR1 and CDR2 (germline): SEHNR, FQNEAQ (reference sequence). The CDR3 has 14 amino acids. CDR3 coding DNA: TGTGCCAGCAGTTACAGGGGACATAACACTGAAGCTTTCTTT. Protein sequence: CASSYRGHNTEAFF.

The chain has TRBV6-1 and TRBJ2-1; TRBD2 might be the D (6 bases). Germline assignment: CDR1 MNHNS and CDR2 SASEGT. The CDR3 is 14 residues long. V shed 2 bases and J shed 3 bases, with 8 bases lying between them. The CDR3 region is CASSELGLYNEQFF. As DNA, the CDR3 is TGTGCCAGCAGTGAACTGGGACTCTACAATGAGCAGTTCTTC.

Only a few counts were recorded for this clone. The chain couples TRBV30 to TRBJ2-2, with D possibly being TRBD2 (7 bases). The CDR3 is 15 residues long. Germline loops: CDR1 GTSNPN, CDR2 SVGIG (reference sequence). V gave up 5 bases and J gave up 5 bases, with 18 bases separating them. CDR3 DNA sequence: TGTGCCTGGCAAGGAAGGGGGGGAGCGACCGGGGAGCTGTTTTTT. Its protein is CAWQGRGGATGELFF.

V usage is TRBV7-3 and J usage is TRBJ2-1; 7 bases agree with TRBD2. Trimming cost V 5 bases and J 6 bases; bases outside gene matches: 10. In germline, CDR1 is SGHTA, CDR2 FQGTGA. The CDR3 sequence is 15 residues long. The CDR3 spells CASSHSSGTTNEQFF. The CDR3 coding sequence is TGTGCCAGCAGCCATTCTAGCGGAACCACCAATGAGCAGTTCTTC.

The rearrangement links TRBV30 to TRBJ2-2; TRBD1 might be the D (6 bases). CDR1 and CDR2 from the germline V gene are GTSNPN and SVGIG (reference sequence). The CDR3 runs 15 residues. V was shortened by 4 bases and J by 2 bases, with 14 bases between the two germline ends. CDR3 bases: TGTGCCTGGACCCCCGGGACACACAACACCGGGGAGCTGTTTTTT. It specifies CAWTPGTHNTGELFF.